This T cell receptor (beta chain) stems from a study of tumor-infiltrating lymphocytes in primary liver carcinoma. Study-wide context: The five patients, who were men and women, ranged in age from 30 to 69 years.

A remark on this clonotype: The antigen is not known.

Germline DNA was extracted alongside blood RNA, which was obtained from unsorted whole blood. The researchers drew roughly 4 milliliters of peripheral blood before surgery. cDNA specific to TCR beta was made from approximately 0.55 ug of total RNA, with a constant-region primer employed for priming. Construction of TCR beta libraries relied on three successive nested multiplex PCR rounds employing slightly modified ARM-PCR. For 10 cycles apiece, the opening two PCR rounds ran with TRBV1-TRBV30 forward primers and a C-beta reverse primer. TCRdb processed the multiplex PCR reads anew with MiXCR; each CDR3 protein has one entry. Among 300,000 to 400,000 distinct CDR3 sequences listed, 60% to 80% were seen once. Study results and limitations: Pairs comparing tumor with adjacent tissue or blood overlapped less than pairs drawn from tumor regions. Tumors reached a significantly greater top-250-clone fraction than blood did (p = 0.039).

This CDR3 has 19 amino acids. After removal of 6 bases from V and 7 bases from J, the junction contained 24 bases not matched to a gene. Per the germline V gene, CDR1 is SQVTM and CDR2 is ANQGSEA. This sequence was found in a man aged 35 to 55 with primary liver carcinoma and hepatitis B virus infection. Source material: peripheral blood. This chain joins TRBV29-1 and TRBJ1-6; 7 bases align to TRBD1. CDR3 sequence (DNA): TGCAGCGTCTCCGGGACAGCGTTTACCGGGGAGGCCCAAAATTCACCCCTCCACTTT. Protein sequence: CSVSGTAFTGEAQNSPLHF.